This section outlines one TCR beta chain sequence together with its context. What this receptor recognizes is not known. The input lacks base qualities; no much larger clone sits a single base away. The sample originates from a study of blood T cell repertoires in COVID-19 (dated by TCRdb to 2018 to 2020). With regard to the full study: Samples from collaborators originated in the United States, Italy and Spain and spanned both the acute and convalescent phases of COVID-19. The prospective study material was composed of cDNA or gDNA derived from T cells, B-cell-depleted T cells, or PBMCs. Deeply sampled blood TCRbeta repertoires from subjects exposed to, actively infected with, or recovered from COVID-19 were included in the dataset. The repertoires were made available in a free public database intended to serve as a resource for research on the immune response to SARS-CoV-2. Samples came from the ongoing ImmuneRACE study (first 160 participants) plus 1,254 subjects from 6 global collaborators. Nearly every sample came with metadata listing a de-identified subject ID, COVID-19 status, age in years and sex. HLA class I and class II types, where available, came from metadata supplied by the sample provider rather than from assay-based typing. Summary of the overall study and its limitations: Clinical and demographic metadata were provided uncurated, with the amount varying by source and participant.

Whole blood was collected in K2EDTA tubes by collaborating institutions according to the institutions' own protocols. For TCRbeta analysis, collaborator samples were shipped as frozen whole blood, as isolated PBMCs, or as DNA extracted from either sample type. TCRbeta CDR3 regions were amplified from genomic DNA using the immunoSEQ Assay, a bias-controlled multiplex PCR. As for the original processing: The number of nucleated cells in each sample was estimated from the amplification of reference gene primers within the assay. To quantify the absolute abundance of each unique TCRbeta CDR3 rearrangement, sequence reads were collapsed and filtered. For each sample, productive Simpson clonality was calculated as the square root of Simpson's diversity index across productive rearrangements. TCRdb stores this immuneACCESS table with in-frame sequences only. Part of the clones is absent; in the studies checked, under half of the shortfall reflects unresolved V genes, and no reason is known for the rest. Clone size and V and J calls were adopted from that table, with D and trimming inferred from the DNA. Within this sample are more than 130,000 clones, with approximately 80% of them counted one time only. In total, the top ten clones hold under 9.5% of the sample.

This sequence was found in an elderly woman in a cohort sampled during active or convalescent COVID-19. The specimen was peripheral blood.

The nucleotide sequence is given as TGTGCCAGCAGCTCCCAAGGACAGGCTAGCTCCTACGAGCAGTACTTC. The resulting protein is CASSSQGQASSYEQYF. Here the chain combines TRBV9 and TRBJ2-7, with 7 central nucleotides matching TRBD1. From the cysteine through the phenylalanine, the CDR3 covers 16 amino acids. Solely the CDR3 DNA is kept, with 48 bases framed from the first base. Germline trimming: 4 bases from V, 0 bases from J; junction bases outside gene matches: 10. In the germline V gene, CDR1 corresponds to SGDLS and CDR2 to YYNGEE.